These T cell receptor beta chains were read from a single sample in a study of cytomegalovirus exposure and HLA in healthy donors. Assay: immunoSEQ multiplex PCR; the TCRdb copy retains only in-frame clones and omits some. The sample has under 200,000 clones; roughly 91% are singletons. The sequencing input was PBMCs. These receptors came from a woman younger than 30 in good health and CMV-seropositive. The CDR3 runs from the conserved cysteine through the conserved F or W. Each record gives: V gene, D gene, clone size, J gene, CDR3 length, CDR3 protein, CDR3 DNA. A D gene is named only where the DNA matches it firmly. Size is stated for part of the rows, as once, few or many counts, or as a class when the clone is expanded.

TRBV11-3	NA	NA	TRBJ2-1	13	CASSLSTNNEQFF	TGTGCCAGCAGCTTAAGCACCAACAATGAGCAGTTCTTC
TRBV9	TRBD1	NA	TRBJ1-5	15	CASSVGEQGHQPQHF	TGTGCCAGCAGCGTAGGGGAACAGGGGCATCAGCCCCAGCATTTT
TRBV18	NA	NA	TRBJ1-5	17	CASSLEGDGYSNQPQHF	TGTGCCAGCTCACTCGAGGGAGACGGATATAGCAATCAGCCCCAGCATTTT
TRBV5-1	NA	NA	TRBJ2-3	14	CASSMQGTTDTQYF	TGCGCCAGCAGCATGCAGGGGACCACAGATACGCAGTATTTT
TRBV30	NA	NA	TRBJ1-3	10	CAWSVNTIYF	TGTGCCTGGAGCGTGAACACCATATATTTT
TRBV7-9	TRBD1	NA	TRBJ1-2	13	CASSLTGQVGYTF	TGTGCCAGCAGCCTCACGGGACAGGTTGGCTACACCTTC
TRBV6-5	NA	few	TRBJ1-1	14	CASSPGEEYTEAFF	TGTGCCAGCAGTCCGGGAGAAGAGTACACTGAAGCTTTCTTT
TRBV6-5	NA	NA	TRBJ2-1	12	CATSQGYNEQFF	TGTGCCACCTCGCAGGGGTACAATGAGCAGTTCTTC
TRBV7-9	NA	NA	TRBJ2-1	14	CASSLSGSGNEQFF	TGTGCCAGCAGCTTAAGCGGGTCAGGGAATGAGCAGTTCTTC
TRBV5-1	TRBD1	NA	TRBJ1-2	15	CASSLGGGAGYGYTF	TGCGCCAGCAGCCTTGGAGGGGGCGCTGGCTATGGCTACACCTTC
TRBV5-8	TRBD1	NA	TRBJ1-5	15	CASSLGTGGNQPQHF	TGTGCCAGCAGCTTGGGGACAGGGGGCAATCAGCCCCAGCATTTT
TRBV18	NA	NA	TRBJ2-7	14	CASSPPSLSYEQYF	TGTGCCAGCTCACCACCGAGCCTCTCCTACGAGCAGTACTTC
TRBV11-3	TRBD1	NA	TRBJ1-1	11	CASSRDSEAFF	TGTGCCAGCAGCCGGGACAGTGAAGCTTTCTTT
TRBV28	NA	NA	TRBJ2-2	15	CASSTRDSNTGELFF	TGTGCCAGCAGCACTCGGGACTCAAACACCGGGGAGCTGTTTTTT
TRBV5-4	TRBD1	few	TRBJ1-2	14	CASSGEQGARGYTF	TGTGCCAGCAGCGGCGAACAGGGGGCGCGGGGCTACACCTTC
TRBV12-5	NA	NA	TRBJ1-2	13	CASGLVLGYGYTF	TGTGCTAGTGGTTTGGTACTTGGCTATGGCTACACCTTC
TRBV11-2	TRBD1	NA	TRBJ1-4	16	CASSLIQGATNEKLFF	TGTGCCAGCAGCTTAATCCAGGGGGCAACTAATGAAAAACTGTTTTTT
TRBV5-8	NA	NA	TRBJ2-7	16	CASSSTRLIAAYEQYF	TGTGCCAGCAGCTCGACCCGACTGATAGCAGCCTACGAGCAGTACTTC
TRBV4-2	NA	few	TRBJ2-5	15	CASSRDRLGGETQYF	TGTGCCAGCAGCCGGGACAGACTAGGGGGCGAGACCCAGTACTTC
TRBV7-9	NA	NA	TRBJ2-1	15	CASSSLSGAYNEQFF	TGTGCCAGCAGCTCTTTATCAGGGGCGTACAATGAGCAGTTCTTC
TRBV27	NA	NA	TRBJ2-7	14	CASSVRGSSYEQYF	TGTGCCAGCAGCGTTCGGGGTTCCAGCTACGAGCAGTACTTC
TRBV11-2	TRBD1	few	TRBJ1-2	13	CASNSDRGDGYTF	TGTGCCAGCAACTCGGACAGGGGAGATGGCTACACCTTC
TRBV25-1	TRBD2	NA	TRBJ2-1	15	CASSEGAGGYNEQFF	TGTGCCAGCAGTGAAGGGGCGGGGGGGTACAATGAGCAGTTCTTC
TRBV27	NA	few	TRBJ2-7	13	CASSSLSGVEQYF	TGTGCCAGCAGTTCCTTATCCGGGGTCGAGCAGTACTTC
TRBV2	NA	NA	TRBJ2-1	15	CASRGGLAPTGEQFF	TGTGCCAGCAGGGGCGGACTCGCCCCGACAGGTGAGCAGTTCTTC
TRBV7-2	NA	NA	TRBJ1-4	15	CASSLASSGNEKLFF	TGTGCCAGCAGCTTAGCGTCGAGCGGGAATGAAAAACTGTTTTTT
TRBV14	NA	NA	TRBJ1-4	13	CASSRAGDEKLFF	TGTGCCAGCAGCAGAGCTGGAGATGAAAAACTGTTTTTT
TRBV12-5	TRBD1	few	TRBJ2-7	14	CASSGQGAFHEQYF	TGTGCTAGCTCAGGACAGGGGGCGTTCCACGAGCAGTACTTC
TRBV4-2	NA	NA	TRBJ1-1	16	CASSQDRGGMDTEAFF	TGTGCCAGCAGCCAAGACCGTGGGGGCATGGACACTGAAGCTTTCTTT
TRBV10-3	NA	NA	TRBJ2-1	11	CAIMAYNEQFF	TGTGCCATCATGGCTTACAATGAGCAGTTCTTC
TRBV5-4	TRBD2	NA	TRBJ2-2	17	CASSTARLAVNTGELFF	TGTGCCAGCAGCACCGCGAGACTAGCGGTTAACACCGGGGAGCTGTTTTTT
TRBV18	NA	NA	TRBJ1-1	13	CASSPREYTEAFF	TGTGCCAGCTCACCCCGGGAGTACACTGAAGCTTTCTTT
TRBV7-9	NA	NA	TRBJ1-1	13	CASSLEANTEAFF	TGTGCCAGCAGCCTCGAGGCGAACACTGAAGCTTTCTTT
TRBV6-5	NA	NA	TRBJ2-7	14	CASSYSGGVYEQYF	TGTGCCAGCAGTTACTCCGGCGGCGTCTACGAGCAGTACTTC
TRBV7-2	NA	NA	TRBJ2-7	12	CASSYYSGEQYF	TGTGCCAGCAGCTATTACTCTGGCGAGCAGTACTTC
TRBV5-4	NA	NA	TRBJ2-7	14	CASSGAGDNYEQYF	TGTGCCAGCAGCGGTGCCGGGGATAACTACGAGCAGTACTTC
TRBV27	TRBD1	NA	TRBJ2-5	15	CASSFLDRGQETQYF	TGTGCCAGCAGTTTCCTCGACAGGGGGCAGGAGACCCAGTACTTC
TRBV28	NA	NA	TRBJ2-5	14	CASIPSQYQETQYF	TGTGCCAGCATCCCCTCACAGTACCAAGAGACCCAGTACTTC
TRBV28	TRBD2	NA	TRBJ2-7	14	CASRVSGRMLEQYF	TGTGCCAGCAGAGTGAGCGGGAGGATGCTCGAGCAGTACTTC
TRBV5-4	TRBD1	NA	TRBJ1-1	14	CASSQYTGGTEAFF	TGTGCCAGCAGCCAATATACAGGGGGCACTGAAGCTTTCTTT
TRBV2	TRBD2	once	TRBJ2-5	14	CASIPGRGQETQYF	TGTGCCAGCATTCCCGGGAGGGGGCAAGAGACCCAGTACTTC
TRBV6-1	NA	NA	TRBJ1-2	13	CASRDRGNYGYTF	TGTGCCAGCAGGGACAGAGGTAACTATGGCTACACCTTC
TRBV7-2	NA	NA	TRBJ2-7	13	CASSFGLAYEQYF	TGTGCCAGCAGCTTCGGTCTAGCCTACGAGCAGTACTTC
TRBV19	TRBD2	NA	TRBJ2-2	17	CASSYWTSGPNTGELFF	TGTGCCAGTAGTTATTGGACTAGCGGGCCCAACACCGGGGAGCTGTTTTTT
TRBV5-1	TRBD1	once	TRBJ1-4	16	CASSSTQGAGDEKLFF	TGCGCCAGCAGCTCCACTCAGGGGGCAGGCGATGAAAAACTGTTTTTT
TRBV4-1	TRBD2	once	TRBJ2-2	15	CASSLLAANTGELFF	TGCGCCAGCAGCCTCCTAGCGGCAAACACCGGGGAGCTGTTTTTT
TRBV6-1	NA	NA	TRBJ2-2	14	CASLVQGKAGELFF	TGTGCCAGCTTGGTGCAGGGGAAGGCCGGGGAGCTGTTTTTT
TRBV30	TRBD2	NA	TRBJ2-7	15	CAWSRGTTNSYEQYF	TGTGCCTGGAGTCGCGGGACTACCAACTCCTACGAGCAGTACTTC
TRBV7-6	TRBD1	NA	TRBJ2-7	14	CASSHGQGTYEQYF	TGTGCCAGCAGCCACGGACAGGGTACCTACGAGCAGTACTTC
TRBV2	TRBD2	NA	TRBJ2-5	14	CASRDLAGAETQYF	TGTGCCAGCAGAGATTTAGCGGGAGCGGAGACCCAGTACTTC
TRBV28	TRBD1	NA	TRBJ1-5	14	CASHLTGGNQPQHF	TGTGCCAGCCATCTCACAGGGGGCAATCAGCCCCAGCATTTT
TRBV15	TRBD2	NA	TRBJ2-7	16	CATSRDYSGSVSEQYF	TGTGCCACCAGCAGAGATTATAGCGGGAGTGTCTCCGAGCAGTACTTC
TRBV5-6	NA	NA	TRBJ1-2	12	CASRGDRYGYTF	TGTGCCAGCAGGGGCGACCGCTATGGCTACACCTTC
TRBV5-4	TRBD2	NA	TRBJ2-1	14	CASSSPRGGGEQFF	TGTGCCAGCAGCTCCCCTCGTGGGGGGGGTGAGCAGTTCTTC
TRBV10-3	TRBD2	NA	TRBJ2-3	17	CAIRGTSGRAGTDTQYF	TGTGCCATCAGGGGGACTAGCGGGAGGGCCGGCACAGATACGCAGTATTTT
TRBV29-1	TRBD1	NA	TRBJ1-1	13	CSGDRGLNTEAFF	TGCAGCGGTGACAGGGGTTTGAACACTGAAGCTTTCTTT
TRBV7-6	NA	NA	TRBJ1-3	16	CASSIEAHFSGNTIYF	TGTGCCAGCAGCATCGAGGCACACTTCTCTGGAAACACCATATATTTT
TRBV10-2	TRBD2	NA	TRBJ2-3	18	CASSDPGLAGEGADTQYF	TGCGCCAGCAGTGACCCAGGACTAGCGGGAGAGGGCGCAGATACGCAGTATTTT
TRBV2	NA	NA	TRBJ2-3	14	CASRTDLGTDTQYF	TGTGCCAGTAGGACGGACTTAGGAACAGATACGCAGTATTTT
TRBV4-1	NA	once	TRBJ1-2	16	CASSHRDTLPPYGYTF	TGCGCCAGCAGCCACCGGGACACCCTCCCCCCCTATGGCTACACCTTC